This T cell receptor (beta chain) was documented in a study of graft-versus-host responses after intestinal transplantation. Across the whole study: Every transplant recipient was induced with anti-thymocyte globulin, then maintained on tacrolimus and steroids for approximately three years.

Clones were sequenced by immunoSEQ multiplex PCR, and TCRdb holds only the in-frame ones, with some missing. This table has about 100,000 clones, roughly 84% appearing once. This clone was seen just once. Its antigen remains unidentified. Sequencing was performed on unstimulated CD4+ T cells sorted from spleen or lymph node cells, taken before transplant. The sequence was collected from a human donor who was the organ donor for an intestinal transplant.

The CDR3 region has the DNA TGTGCCAGCGGCCGGGGGGCCGGGGACTACGAGCAGTACTTC. Residues: CASGRGAGDYEQYF. This rearrangement joins TRBV6-5 to TRBJ2-7; D possibly corresponds to TRBD2 (7 bases). This CDR3 has 14 residues. V lost 8 bases and J lost 3, with 17 bases in between. Germline values: CDR1 MNHEY, CDR2 SVGAGI.